These 3 T cell receptor beta chains were all obtained from the same sample, sequenced in a study of blood T cell repertoires in COVID-19 (dated by TCRdb to the early 2020s). Receptor amplification or capture employed the immunoSEQ multiplex PCR assay. Imported from immuneACCESS, the table was reduced by TCRdb to in-frame sequences with V and J called. These copies leave out some clones; in studies compared against another copy, an unresolved V gene accounts for under half, and the cause of the remainder is not known. In this sample the table shows approximately 200,000 clones, approximately 85% of which occur a single time. About 3% of the sample is taken by the ten largest. Material: peripheral blood. These receptors all stem from a man aged 50 to 60 who had recovered from COVID-19.

The chain carries TRBV6-2 or TRBV6-3 and TRBJ2-2; D gene ambiguous. The V gene's germline CDR1 is MNHEY and CDR2 SVGEGT. The CDR3 is 16 amino acids. Trimming pared 3 bases from V and 1 base from J, leaving 12 bases between. The CDR3: CASSYYAVLNTGELFF. The CDR3 region has the DNA TGTGCCAGCAGTTATTACGCGGTATTGAACACCGGGGAGCTGTTTTTT.

Of note for this clone: Different DNA sequences within this sample yield the same CDR3. The chain links TRBV18 to TRBJ2-5, with TRBD1 identical over 8 bases. V lost 2 bases to trimming and J lost 5 bases; unmatched junction nucleotides: 4. Germline V gene sequence: CDR1 KGHSH, CDR2 LQKENI. The CDR3 runs 14 residues. CDR3 nucleotide sequence: TGTGCCAGCTCACCAGGGACAGGCGGGGAGACCCAGTACTTC. Encoded protein: CASSPGTGGETQYF.

This chain connects TRBV5-5 to TRBJ1-5; D may be TRBD1 (5 bases). Looked up from germline, CDR1 is SGHKS and CDR2 is YYEKEE (reference sequence). The germline V and J ends were trimmed by 0 bases and 7 bases, with 11 bases remaining between them. The CDR3 is 14 amino acids. The CDR3 loop reads CASSLAGGWQPQHF. CDR3 DNA sequence: TGTGCCAGCAGCTTGGCCGGGGGTTGGCAGCCCCAGCATTTT.